A single sample is the source of the 26 T cell receptor beta chains below, sequenced in a study of human CD8 memory T cell subsets. UMI-labeled 5' RACE produced the TCR beta libraries. TCRdb reprocessed the 5' RACE reads, with one entry per CDR3 protein and no DNA. The ten top clones account for 20%, within a sample of 3,000 to 4,500 distinct CDR3 sequences. Material for sequencing was CD8+ T cells from PBMCs. These receptor sequences come from a human donor in good health.

The rearrangement uses TRBV12-3 or TRBV12-4 and TRBJ2-2; TCRdb's D call of TRBD2 is untestable without DNA. The CDR3 is 14 amino acids. The CDR3 region is CASSRLASTGELFF.

Measured by frequency, this clonotype is medium-sized. The chain joins TRBV4-3 to TRBJ1-1. This CDR3 has 15 residues. Germline lookup yields CDR1 LGHNA and CDR2 YSLEER. CDR3 protein: CASSQFGRANTEAFF.

V is TRBV7-9 and J is TRBJ2-5; TCRdb's D gene call, TRBD2, goes unchecked for lack of DNA. This CDR3 is 18 amino acids long. In germline, CDR1 is SEHNR, CDR2 FQNEAQ (reference sequence). The CDR3: CASSLSLTPREPSGIQYF.

Its frequency marks this clonotype as medium-sized. This chain joins TRBV7-9 and TRBJ2-2; the TRBD1 assignment by TCRdb is unverifiable without DNA. The germline gives CDR1 SEHNR, CDR2 FQNEAQ (reference sequence). The length of the CDR3 is 17 residues. CDR3 region: CASSSPGTPANTGELFF.

The chain links TRBV7-7 to TRBJ2-3; TCRdb lists TRBD1, though no DNA is available to test this call. The CDR3 has 14 residues. Germline V lookup: CDR1 SSHAT, CDR2 FNYEAQ (reference sequence). CDR3 region: CASSRTGITDTQYF.

V is TRBV9 and J is TRBJ2-3; TCRdb's assignment of TRBD2 cannot be checked, as there is no DNA. There are 14 residues in the CDR3. Germline V gives CDR1 SGDLS, CDR2 YYNGEE. The chain's CDR3 is CAKKVEGSTDTQYF. The variable domain in full, completed from reference TRBV9 and TRBJ2-3, reads DSGVTQTPKHLITATGQRVTLRCSPRSGDLSVYWYQQSLDQGLQFLIQYYNGEERAKGNILERFSAQQFPDLHSELNLSSLELGDSALYFCAKKVEGSTDTQYFGPGTRLTVL.

V usage is TRBV10-3 and J usage is TRBJ2-1; TCRdb lists TRBD2, though no DNA is available to test this call. Germline lookup yields CDR1 ENHRY and CDR2 SYGVKD. This CDR3 is 15 amino acids long. This CDR3 is CAIGPSGGDYNEQFF.

This chain joins TRBV6-2 or TRBV6-3 and TRBJ2-7. Germline assignment: CDR1 MNHEY and CDR2 SVGEGT. This CDR3 spans 11 amino acids. The CDR3 reads CASTDSYEQYF.

Here the CDR3 reads CASSSQRGTDTQYF. This chain joins TRBV7-3 and TRBJ2-3; the TCRdb call, TRBD2, lacks DNA for checking. The CDR3 sequence is 14 residues long. Germline values: CDR1 SGHTA, CDR2 FQGTGA.

Here the CDR3 reads CASSRTSGSVETQYF. The chain carries TRBV6-2 or TRBV6-3 and TRBJ2-5; the D call from TCRdb, TRBD2, cannot be confirmed without DNA. CDR3 size: 15 residues. Germline assignment: CDR1 MNHEY and CDR2 SVGEGT.

This chain links TRBV9 with TRBJ2-7; as DNA is missing, the TRBD1 call by TCRdb cannot be tested. This CDR3 has 15 residues. The germline V gene encodes CDR1 SGDLS and CDR2 YYNGEE. The CDR3 sequence is CASSPRTGDGYEQYF.

In terms of frequency, this clonotype is medium-sized. V is TRBV7-6 and J is TRBJ2-1; TCRdb proposes TRBD2, but this gene call is untestable without DNA. The CDR3 runs 16 residues. CDR1 and CDR2 (germline): SGHVS, FNYEAQ. The CDR3 reads CASSLFTGLSYNEQFF.

V gene TRBV7-2 combines with J gene TRBJ2-1. Germline V lookup: CDR1 SGHTA, CDR2 FQGNSA. The CDR3 runs 12 residues. The CDR3 loop is CASSLGRNEQFF. Full variable domain (missing parts from reference TRBV7-2 and TRBJ2-1): GAGVSQSPSNKVTEKGKDVELRCDPISGHTALYWYRQSLGQGLEFLIYFQGNSAPDKSGLPSDRFSAERTGGSVSTLTIQRTQQEDSAVYLCASSLGRNEQFFGPGTRLTVL.

This clonotype is identified as medium-sized from frequency. The V and J genes are TRBV11-2 and TRBJ1-1. The CDR3 consists of 11 residues. Germline CDR1 reads SGHAT; CDR2 reads FQNNGV. The CDR3 reads CASSLNTEAFF. The full variable domain, completed using reference TRBV11-2 and TRBJ1-1, is EAGVAQSPRYKIIEKRQSVAFWCNPISGHATLYWYQQILGQGPKLLIQFQNNGVVDDSQLPKDRFSAERLKGVDSTLKIQPAKLEDSAVYLCASSLNTEAFFGQGTRLTVV.

The V call is TRBV4-1, the J call TRBJ2-5; TCRdb indicates TRBD1, and absent DNA this call remains unverified. CDR3 length: 15 residues. Germline CDR1 reads MGHRA; CDR2 reads YSYEKL. The CDR3 sequence is CASSQSPGDGETQYF.

The chain has TRBV20-1 and TRBJ1-1. The V gene's germline CDR1 is DFQATT and CDR2 SNEGSKA (reference sequence). This CDR3 has 11 amino acids. This CDR3 is CSYQGITEAFF.

The chain links TRBV19 to TRBJ1-5; TCRdb reports TRBD1, a call that lacks DNA to check it against. This CDR3 region has 13 residues. The germline CDR1 and CDR2 sequences are LNHDA and SQIVND (reference sequence). The CDR3 protein is CASSTRSGEPQHF.

According to its frequency, this clonotype is medium-sized. This CDR3 reads CSAQLAGKVVGELFF. The chain employs TRBV20-1 and TRBJ2-2; the TCRdb D gene call, TRBD2, has no DNA to confirm it. The CDR3 covers 15 residues. Per the germline V gene, CDR1 is DFQATT and CDR2 is SNEGSKA (reference sequence).

In terms of frequency, this clonotype is medium-sized (0.01 to 0.1%). The J gene is TRBJ2-7, the V gene TRBV5-1; the TRBD2 assignment by TCRdb is unverifiable without DNA. This CDR3 is 18 amino acids long. CDR1 is SGHRS and CDR2 is YFSETQ in the germline V gene. The CDR3 here is CASSPGVYVRLAGNEQYF. Using reference TRBV5-1 and TRBJ2-7 for the parts outside the CDR3, the full variable domain is KAGVTQTPRYLIKTRGQQVTLSCSPISGHRSVSWYQQTPGQGLQFLFEYFSETQRNKGNFPGRFSGRQFSNSRSEMNVSTLELGDSALYLCASSPGVYVRLAGNEQYFGPGTRLTVT.

This clonotype is deemed medium-sized by its frequency. V is TRBV15 and J is TRBJ2-7; the TCRdb D gene call, TRBD2, has no DNA to confirm it. The CDR3 runs 15 residues. From germline, CDR1 is LNHNV and CDR2 YYDKDF (reference sequence). The CDR3 sequence: CATSGVRDSSWEQYF.

The chain is built from TRBV28 and TRBJ2-3; TCRdb's assignment of TRBD2 cannot be checked, as there is no DNA. The CDR3 sequence is 18 residues long. Germline CDR1 reads MDHEN; CDR2 reads SYDVKM. The CDR3 spells CASSFPILAGGYTDTQYF.

This clonotype is labeled medium-sized (0.01 to 0.1%) based on frequency. The chain links TRBV2 to TRBJ1-2. Germline V gene data show CDR1 as SNHLY and CDR2 as FYNNEI. The CDR3 loop spans 13 amino acids. The CDR3: CASSESPGYGYTF.

The genes are TRBV4-1 and TRBJ1-2; with no DNA, the TCRdb D assignment of TRBD1 cannot be verified. CDR3 length: 12 amino acids. Germline-derived CDR1 and CDR2 are MGHRA and YSYEKL. The CDR3 spells CASSQEGTVQTF.

CDR3: CASSDPVTLAGPFRGEQFF. The chain links TRBV2 to TRBJ2-1; TCRdb designates TRBD2, a call that cannot be tested without DNA. This CDR3 is built from 19 residues. Germline V lookup: CDR1 SNHLY, CDR2 FYNNEI.

By frequency, this clonotype is medium-sized. The chain recombines TRBV6-1 with TRBJ1-5. The CDR3 is made up of 13 amino acids. Germline CDR1 MNHNS, CDR2 SASEGT. The CDR3 reads CASSESSNQPQHF.

Its frequency marks this clonotype as medium-sized. The rearrangement links TRBV30 to TRBJ1-1; the D call of TRBD1 rests on TCRdb alone, since no DNA is present to check it. Looked up from germline, CDR1 is GTSNPN and CDR2 is SVGIG (reference sequence). The CDR3 has 13 amino acids. The CDR3 here is CAWRPLGRTEAFF.